This TCR beta chain was profiled in a study of shared clonotypes between healthy human individuals (dated by TCRdb to 2019 to 2021). Looking at the study overall: The cohort included a few men and a couple of women between 18 and 49 years of age. To estimate repertoire size and how much clonotypes are shared between individuals, the study performed deep sequencing of blood TCR repertoires from about five healthy adults. Each donor's leukapheresis produced roughly between roughly 0.9 and 8.9 billion PBMCs. To increase sequencing depth and limit assay-specific biases, different laboratories used diverse techniques to prepare libraries and sequence TCR repertoires. For each donor, CD4 naive and CD4 memory were each given three plates, CD8 naive was given two plates, and CD8 memory was given one plate.

A word on this clone: This receptor's antigen is unknown. No base quality information exists; no much larger clone differs at one position. The same CDR3 arises from other DNA sequences in this sample as well.

Overall results and qualifications from the work: Sampling was limited to blood, and TCR repertoires in tissue likely differ from TCR repertoires in blood. Incomplete sequencing was indicated by rarefaction of sorted-subset datasets, despite the large sequencing depth. Pairwise subsampling led to the expectation that sequencing depth would affect the degree of clonotype sharing among donors. Larger estimated clonotype richness was generally found for naive subsets than for memory subsets. Compared with non-shared clonotypes, clonotypes shared by all four sorted-subset donors had higher generation probabilities. Sharing across a few donors was observed for around 4.8% of naive CD4, under 4% of naive CD8, 2% to 2.5% of memory CD4, and around 0.44% of memory CD8 clonotypes. Because the study included a small number of donors, the genetic and exposure-history diversity represented was limited.

Using the deep immunoSEQ assay, TCR CDR3 regions were amplified from genomic DNA by multiplex PCR. Extracted genomic DNA from each cell subset was distributed evenly across all wells of several immunoSEQ 96-well plates, and each plate was treated as a replicate. For sorted subsets, 200 to 250 ng of genomic DNA, equivalent to roughly 30,000 T cell genomes, went into each replicate PCR. The purified libraries were quantified using a Qubit 3.0 fluorometer, sized with a Bioanalyzer 2100, and then quantified again using the KAPA Library Quantification kit. A separate single-read 150-cycle Illumina NextSeq 550 flow cell was used to sequence each immunoSEQ 96-well plate. The paper's processing steps were these. The immunoSEQ output contained only junctional sequences without quality scores, so filtering could not match that applied to full-length reads. To assign V/J genes and CDR3, sequences were annotated against IMGT germline references using PyIR, a Python wrapper for IgBLAST v1.9. Reads were removed for weak V/J assignments (E-value above 1e-6), missing CDR3, stop codons, out-of-frame junctions, or ambiguous translated residues. V3J clonotypes were defined by identical inferred V gene, J gene, and CDR3 amino acid sequence. Percentage overlap between repertoires was computed as shared unique clonotypes divided by the size of the smaller repertoire. Richness of each repertoire was evaluated using RTK rarefaction, the Chao1 estimator, and Recon v2.1 estimates of unobserved clonotypes. For all TCRbeta clonotypes obtained by the gDNA method from a few donors, generation probabilities were computed with OLGA. This is the immuneACCESS table as TCRdb keeps it, with only in-frame sequences that have V and J called. A part of the clones is gone; compared with another copy, unresolved V genes explain less than half, and the rest is unexplained. Clone size and the V and J calls come from that table; the DNA yielded D and trimming. This sample has approximately 2.3 million clones in its table, and approximately 93% of those were observed once. The top ten clones comprise 0.39% of the sample.

The CDR3 measures 13 amino acids from cysteine to phenylalanine. CDR3 DNA only is kept here, 39 bases in frame from base 1. CDR1 and CDR2, looked up from the germline V gene, are SGDLS and YYNGEE. Trimming costs V 0 bases and J 6 bases, and their ends lie 8 bases apart. The donors were healthy, HIV-negative adults who had no recently reported acute infections or vaccinations. All donors were Caucasian adults living in Nashville, Tennessee, USA. Magnetic negative selection was used to enrich CD4+ T cells, after which naive cells were positively selected on CD45RA and the negative fraction became the memory subset. Blood was collected by leukapheresis, and PBMCs were isolated by Ficoll-Histopaque density gradient centrifugation and then cryopreserved in liquid nitrogen vapor phase. Purity and quantity of every magnetically sorted T cell population were checked by analytical flow cytometry. Each sorted fraction had its genomic DNA isolated and then quantified by UV absorbance on a Nanodrop 2000c.

This TCR was recovered from a young man in good health. Some clones in this sample may be carry-over from other donors' samples. The rearranged segments are TRBV9 and TRBJ2-3; a tentative D match to TRBD2 spans 5 bases. The sample taken for sequencing was naive CD4+ T cells from PBMCs. The meaning of the sample's cell subset or site label: CD45RA+ positively selected. The CDR3 corresponds to CASSVGPGDTQYF. The base sequence is TGTGCCAGCAGCGTAGGTCCGGGGGATACGCAGTATTTT.